This T cell receptor beta chain came from a study of blood T cell repertoires in COVID-19. Across the study: Spain, Italy and the United States supplied samples that represented acute and convalescent COVID-19. Nucleic acid was either cDNA or gDNA, and it came from T cells, B-cell-depleted T cells, or PBMCs.

Trimming left V 1 base short and J 8 bases short, with 8 bases between. The length of the CDR3 is 13 residues. CDR1 SGHAT and CDR2 FQNNGV come from the germline V gene. Original handling: Reference gene primers were amplified, and this amplification served to estimate nucleated cell counts. Assay: immunoSEQ multiplex PCR; the TCRdb copy retains only in-frame clones and omits some. V, J and clone size derive from that table, while D and trimming were established from the DNA sequence. The sample has 88,000 or so clones; roughly 87% are singletons. The specimen was peripheral blood. The V gene is TRBV11-2, the J gene TRBJ2-2, with unresolved D. The TCR sequence derives from a man aged 45-60 years with acute or convalescent COVID-19. CDR3 sequence (DNA): TGTGCCAGCAGCTTAGTACAGCTGGGGGAGCTGTTTTTT. Protein sequence: CASSLVQLGELFF.